This TCR beta chain was identified in a study of blood T cell repertoires in COVID-19. As for the study in general: Some COVID-19 samples were acute and others convalescent; all came from the United States, Italy and Spain. Sources were T cells, B-cell-depleted T cells, or PBMCs; the material itself was cDNA or gDNA.

After removal of 4 bases from V and 1 base from J, the junction contained 3 bases not matched to a gene. The CDR3 is 14 amino acids. Germline CDR1 and CDR2: SGHNT and YYREEE (reference sequence). In the original analysis: Amplifying reference gene primers gave estimates of nucleated cell counts. Assay: immunoSEQ multiplex PCR; the TCRdb copy retains only in-frame clones and omits some. V, J and clone size reflect that table, while D and trimming were determined from the DNA. Counted here are 250,000 or so clones, 86% occurring once; the ten biggest clones make up approximately 3%. This TCR was recovered from a woman aged 25-40 years with active or convalescent COVID-19. The chain uses TRBV5-4 and TRBJ2-5; 8 bases line up with TRBD2. Source material: peripheral blood. As DNA, the CDR3 is TGTGCCAGCAGCGGAGCGGGGGCCCAAGAGACCCAGTACTTC. It yields the protein CASSGAGAQETQYF.